This TCR beta chain was profiled in a study of blood T cell repertoires in COVID-19. The germline V gene encodes CDR1 MGHRA and CDR2 YSYEKL. The CDR3 extends over 15 amino acids. Deletions cut 4 bases from V and 2 bases from J, with 12 bases between. Only in-frame clones appear in the TCRdb table, and some are missing; sequencing was by immunoSEQ multiplex PCR. The table includes 130,000 or so clones, about 88% detected once. J is TRBJ1-5 and V is TRBV4-1; D is possibly TRBD1 (5 bases). The sample taken for sequencing was peripheral blood. This receptor was identified in a human donor with COVID-19, enrolled during active disease. The donor label of this sample is uncertain. The CDR3 DNA sequence: TGCGCCAGCAGCCCAGACGGGGGAGGCAATCAGCCCCAGCATTTT. It translates to CASSPDGGGNQPQHF.